This T cell receptor beta chain was obtained from a study of T cell responses to AZD1222 COVID-19 vaccine. Study-wide background: Pooled in the analysis were second doses at about 4 or about 12 weeks.

The repertoire was sequenced with immunoSEQ multiplex PCR; TCRdb's copy has only in-frame clones and lacks some. The table lists 150,000 to 200,000 clones, over 80% of them singletons. Turning to this clone: Its antigen is currently unknown.

Study findings and constraints: CD4 TCRs associated with vaccination spanned spike, dominating at 160-218 and 743-854. Repertoires were sampled only after the peak T cell response. Rises in breadth and depth of Spike-specific TCRs came after two AZD1222 doses.

Sequenced here: peripheral blood, sampled on day 0 of AZD1222 vaccination. This clonotype was obtained from an adult in good health.

This CDR3 reads CASSPSGLARYSTDTQYF. The CDR3 nucleotides read TGTGCCAGCAGCCCGTCCGGGCTAGCGCGATATTCTACAGATACGCAGTATTTT. The chain joins TRBV3-1 (or the pseudogene TRBV3-2) to TRBJ2-3, with D possibly TRBD2 on 6 matching bases. Trimming took off 4 bases at V and 3 bases at J, with 23 bases between the two ends. The CDR3 totals 18 residues. Germline loops: CDR1 LGHDT, CDR2 YNNKEL (reference sequence).